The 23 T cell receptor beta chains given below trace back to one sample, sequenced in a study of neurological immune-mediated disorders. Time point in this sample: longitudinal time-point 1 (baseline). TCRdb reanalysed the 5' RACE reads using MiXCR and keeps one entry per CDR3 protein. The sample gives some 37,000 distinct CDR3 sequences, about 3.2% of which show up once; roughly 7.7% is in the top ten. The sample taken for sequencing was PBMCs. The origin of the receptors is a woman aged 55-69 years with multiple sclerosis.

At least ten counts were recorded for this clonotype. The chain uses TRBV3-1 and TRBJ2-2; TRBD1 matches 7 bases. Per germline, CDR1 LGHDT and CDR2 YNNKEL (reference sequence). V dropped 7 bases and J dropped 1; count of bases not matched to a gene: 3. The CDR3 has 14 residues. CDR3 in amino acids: CASKRQGNTGELFF. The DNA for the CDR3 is TGTGCCAGCAAAAGACAGGGGAACACCGGGGAGCTGTTTTTT.

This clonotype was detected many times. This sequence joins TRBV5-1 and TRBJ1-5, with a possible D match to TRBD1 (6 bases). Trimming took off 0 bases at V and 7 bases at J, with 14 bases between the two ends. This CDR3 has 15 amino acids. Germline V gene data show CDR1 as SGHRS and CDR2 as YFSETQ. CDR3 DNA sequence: TGCGCCAGCAGCTTGGAGGCAGGGGTCGGGCAGCCCCAGCATTTT. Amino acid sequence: CASSLEAGVGQPQHF.

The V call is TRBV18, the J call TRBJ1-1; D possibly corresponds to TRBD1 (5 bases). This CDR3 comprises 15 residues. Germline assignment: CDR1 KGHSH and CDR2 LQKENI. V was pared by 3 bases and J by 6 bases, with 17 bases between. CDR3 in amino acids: CASSPGGGLIAEAFF. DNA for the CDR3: TGTGCCAGCTCACCCGGTGGGGGACTGATCGCTGAAGCTTTCTTT.

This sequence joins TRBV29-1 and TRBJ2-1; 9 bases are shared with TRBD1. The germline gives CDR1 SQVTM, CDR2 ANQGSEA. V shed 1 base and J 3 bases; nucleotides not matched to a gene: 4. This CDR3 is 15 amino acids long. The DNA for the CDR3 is TGCAGCGTTGAAGTTTTGGGACAGGGCTACAATGAGCAGTTCTTC. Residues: CSVEVLGQGYNEQFF.

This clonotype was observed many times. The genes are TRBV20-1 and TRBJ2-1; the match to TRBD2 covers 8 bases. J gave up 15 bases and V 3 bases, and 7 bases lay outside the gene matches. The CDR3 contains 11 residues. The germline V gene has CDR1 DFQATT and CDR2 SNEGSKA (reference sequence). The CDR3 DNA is TGCAGTGCTAGGGACGGGGGGGTGGCGTTCTTC. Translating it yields CSARDGGVAFF.

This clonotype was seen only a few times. The CDR3 DNA reads TGCAGTGCCGACAGGGGGCAGGGGAACACTGAAGCTTTCTTT. The encoded protein is CSADRGQGNTEAFF. This rearrangement joins TRBV20-1 to TRBJ1-1; the match to TRBD1 covers 10 bases. The V segment lost 6 bases and the J segment 1 base; nucleotides outside the gene matches: 5. CDR3 size: 14 residues. Germline CDR1 reads DFQATT; CDR2 reads SNEGSKA (reference sequence).

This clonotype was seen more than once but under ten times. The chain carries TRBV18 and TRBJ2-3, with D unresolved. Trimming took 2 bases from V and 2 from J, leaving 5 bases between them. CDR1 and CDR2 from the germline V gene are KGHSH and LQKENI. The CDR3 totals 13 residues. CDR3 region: CASSPGITDTQYF. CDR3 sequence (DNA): TGTGCCAGCTCACCAGGGATCACAGATACGCAGTATTTT. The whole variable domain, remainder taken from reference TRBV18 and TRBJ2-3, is NAGVMQNPRHLVRRRGQEARLRCSPMKGHSHVYWYRQLPEEGLKFMVYLQKENIIDESGMPKERFSAEFPKEGPSILRIQQVVRGDSAAYFCASSPGITDTQYFGPGTRLTVL.

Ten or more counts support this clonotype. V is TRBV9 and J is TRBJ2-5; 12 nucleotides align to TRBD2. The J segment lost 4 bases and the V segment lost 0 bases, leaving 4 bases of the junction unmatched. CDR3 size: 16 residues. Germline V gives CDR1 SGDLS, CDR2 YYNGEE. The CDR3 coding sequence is TGTGCCAGCAGCGTAGCCGGACTAGCGGGGATAGAGACCCAGTACTTC. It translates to CASSVAGLAGIETQYF.

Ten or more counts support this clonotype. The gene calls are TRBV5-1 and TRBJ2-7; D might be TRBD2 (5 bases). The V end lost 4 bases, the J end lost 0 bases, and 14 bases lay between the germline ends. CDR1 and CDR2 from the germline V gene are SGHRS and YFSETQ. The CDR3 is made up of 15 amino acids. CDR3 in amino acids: CASSRIGDRSYEQYF. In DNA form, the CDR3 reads TGCGCCAGCAGCCGCATCGGGGATCGCTCCTACGAGCAGTACTTC. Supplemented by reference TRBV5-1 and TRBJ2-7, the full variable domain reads KAGVTQTPRYLIKTRGQQVTLSCSPISGHRSVSWYQQTPGQGLQFLFEYFSETQRNKGNFPGRFSGRQFSNSRSEMNVSTLELGDSALYLCASSRIGDRSYEQYFGPGTRLTVT.

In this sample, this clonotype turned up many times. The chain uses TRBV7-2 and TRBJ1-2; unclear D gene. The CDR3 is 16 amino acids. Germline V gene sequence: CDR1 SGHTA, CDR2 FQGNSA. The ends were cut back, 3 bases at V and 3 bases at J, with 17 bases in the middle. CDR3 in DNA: TGTGCCAGCAGCTTCACCCTCGGCGGATCAGACTATGGCTACACCTTC. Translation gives CASSFTLGGSDYGYTF.

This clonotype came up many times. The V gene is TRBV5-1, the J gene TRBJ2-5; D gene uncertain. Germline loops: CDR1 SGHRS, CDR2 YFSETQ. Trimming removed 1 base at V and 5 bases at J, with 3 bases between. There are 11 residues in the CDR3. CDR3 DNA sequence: TGCGCCAGCAGCTTGAAGGAGACCCAGTACTTC. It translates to CASSLKETQYF. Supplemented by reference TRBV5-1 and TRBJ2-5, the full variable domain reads KAGVTQTPRYLIKTRGQQVTLSCSPISGHRSVSWYQQTPGQGLQFLFEYFSETQRNKGNFPGRFSGRQFSNSRSEMNVSTLELGDSALYLCASSLKETQYFGPGTRLLVL.

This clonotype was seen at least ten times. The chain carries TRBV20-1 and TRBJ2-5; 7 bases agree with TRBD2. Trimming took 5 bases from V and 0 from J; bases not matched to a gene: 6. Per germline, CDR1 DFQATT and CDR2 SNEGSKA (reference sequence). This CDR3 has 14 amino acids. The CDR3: CSAGGLADQETQYF. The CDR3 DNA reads TGCAGTGCTGGCGGTCTAGCGGACCAAGAGACCCAGTACTTC.

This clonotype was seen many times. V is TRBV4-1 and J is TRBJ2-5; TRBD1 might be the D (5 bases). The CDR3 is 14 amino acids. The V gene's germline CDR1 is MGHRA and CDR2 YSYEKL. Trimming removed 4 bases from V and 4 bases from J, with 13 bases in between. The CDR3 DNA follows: TGCGCCAGCAGCCTACAGGAGATGGGAGAGACCCAGTACTTC. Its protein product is CASSLQEMGETQYF.

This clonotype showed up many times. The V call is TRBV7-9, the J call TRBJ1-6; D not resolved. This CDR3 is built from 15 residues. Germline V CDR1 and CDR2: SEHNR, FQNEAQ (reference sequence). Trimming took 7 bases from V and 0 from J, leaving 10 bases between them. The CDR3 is CASTPLGSYNSPLHF. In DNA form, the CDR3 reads TGTGCCAGCACCCCTCTGGGCTCCTATAATTCACCCCTCCACTTT.

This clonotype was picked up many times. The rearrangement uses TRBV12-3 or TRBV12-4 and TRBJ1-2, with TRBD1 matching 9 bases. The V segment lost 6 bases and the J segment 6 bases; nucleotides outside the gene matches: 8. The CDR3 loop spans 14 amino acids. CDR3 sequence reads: CASSPGQGRNGYTF. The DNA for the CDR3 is TGTGCCAGCAGCCCGGGACAGGGAAGGAATGGCTACACCTTC.

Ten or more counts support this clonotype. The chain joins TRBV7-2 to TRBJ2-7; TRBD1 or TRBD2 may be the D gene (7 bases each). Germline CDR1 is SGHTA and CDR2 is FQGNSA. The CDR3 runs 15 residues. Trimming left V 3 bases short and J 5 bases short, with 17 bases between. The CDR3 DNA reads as TGTGCCAGCAGCTTGACAGCGCAGGGGGGGAACGAGCAGTACTTC. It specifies CASSLTAQGGNEQYF.

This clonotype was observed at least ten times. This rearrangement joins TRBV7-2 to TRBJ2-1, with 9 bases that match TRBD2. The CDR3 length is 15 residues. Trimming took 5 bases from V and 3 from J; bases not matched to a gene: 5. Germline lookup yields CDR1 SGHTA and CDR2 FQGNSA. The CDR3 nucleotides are TGTGCCAGCAGCACAGCGGGGGGCTTCTACAATGAGCAGTTCTTC. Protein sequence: CASSTAGGFYNEQFF.

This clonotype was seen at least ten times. The CDR3 DNA reads TGCGCCAGCAGCCCTACAGGGTCGAACACCGGGGAGCTGTTTTTT. It encodes CASSPTGSNTGELFF. The J gene is TRBJ2-2, the V gene TRBV5-1; a weak D match, TRBD1 (6 bases). The CDR3 is 15 residues long. V lost 4 bases and J lost 0, with 10 bases in between. Germline CDR1 reads SGHRS; CDR2 reads YFSETQ. Variable domain in full (rest from reference TRBV5-1 and TRBJ2-2): KAGVTQTPRYLIKTRGQQVTLSCSPISGHRSVSWYQQTPGQGLQFLFEYFSETQRNKGNFPGRFSGRQFSNSRSEMNVSTLELGDSALYLCASSPTGSNTGELFFGEGSRLTVL.

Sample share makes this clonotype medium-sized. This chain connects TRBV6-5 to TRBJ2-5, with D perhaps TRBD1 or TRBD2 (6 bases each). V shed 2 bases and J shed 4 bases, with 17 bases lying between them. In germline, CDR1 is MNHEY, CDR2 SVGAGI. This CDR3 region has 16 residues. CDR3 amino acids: CASSYLGRGGLETQYF. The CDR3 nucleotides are TGTGCCAGCAGTTACCTCGGCCGTGGGGGGCTAGAGACCCAGTACTTC.

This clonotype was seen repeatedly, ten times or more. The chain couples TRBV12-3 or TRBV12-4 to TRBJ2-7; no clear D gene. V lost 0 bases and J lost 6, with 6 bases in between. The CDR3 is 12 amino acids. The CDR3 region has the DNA TGTGCCAGCAGTTTAGCGCGCCCCGAGCAGTACTTC. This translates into CASSLARPEQYF.

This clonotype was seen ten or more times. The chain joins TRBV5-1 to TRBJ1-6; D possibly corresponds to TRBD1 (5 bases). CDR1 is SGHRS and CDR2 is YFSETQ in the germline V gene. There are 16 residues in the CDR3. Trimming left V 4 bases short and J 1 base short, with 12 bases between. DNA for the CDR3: TGCGCCAGCAGCCCGCAGGGTGTATCCTATAATTCACCCCTCCACTTT. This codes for CASSPQGVSYNSPLHF.

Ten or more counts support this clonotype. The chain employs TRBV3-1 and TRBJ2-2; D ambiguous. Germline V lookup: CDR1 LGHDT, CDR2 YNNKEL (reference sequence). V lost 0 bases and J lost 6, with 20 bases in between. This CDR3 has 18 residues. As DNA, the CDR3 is TGTGCCAGCAGCCAAGAGTATACCCGGGTGCTCCGCCCCGGGGAGCTGTTTTTT. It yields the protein CASSQEYTRVLRPGELFF.

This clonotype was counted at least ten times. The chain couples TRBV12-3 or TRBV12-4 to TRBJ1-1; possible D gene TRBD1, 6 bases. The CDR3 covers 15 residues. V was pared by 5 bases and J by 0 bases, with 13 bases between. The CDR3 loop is CASSRWTVMNTEAFF. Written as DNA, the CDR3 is TGTGCCAGCAGTCGCTGGACAGTCATGAACACTGAAGCTTTCTTT.